A selection of T cell receptor beta chains follows, all from one sample in a study of blood T cells in healthy people across ages. TCRdb re-derived calls from the 5' RACE reads in MiXCR, one entry per CDR3 protein. The table shows 540,000 or so distinct CDR3 sequences, with more than 20% occurring only once. The data also belong to a second study, concerning T cells of mothers and their children.

Input material: blood. The receptors shown here come from a boy aged 5 to 17 in good health. The CDR3 runs from the conserved cysteine through the conserved F or W. A D gene is named only where the DNA matches it firmly. A row's size may be missing; if present it is once, few, many or a size class.

D gene,V gene,CDR3 length,J gene,clone size,CDR3 protein,CDR3 DNA
-,TRBV7-9,16,TRBJ2-3,few,CASSGRLGFLTDTQYF,TGTGCCAGCAGCGGTAGACTCGGGTTTCTCACAGATACGCAGTATTTT
-,TRBV29-1,14,TRBJ1-2,many,CSVEIQQANYGYTF,TGCAGCGTTGAAATACAACAGGCTAACTATGGCTACACCTTC
-,TRBV4-3,14,TRBJ2-3,many,CASSRGSSLDTQYF,TGCGCCAGCAGCCGGGGTAGCTCCCTTGATACGCAGTATTTT
TRBD1,TRBV28,17,TRBJ2-1,-,CASSSPRRTGAYNEQFF,TGTGCCAGCAGTTCCCCTCGGCGGACAGGGGCCTACAATGAGCAGTTCTTC
-,TRBV6-4,13,TRBJ2-2,-,CASSAGEAGELFF,TGTGCCAGCAGTGCGGGGGAAGCCGGGGAGCTGTTTTTT
-,TRBV29-1,13,TRBJ2-7,few,CSVGGRPTYEQYF,TGCAGCGTTGGGGGACGGCCAACCTACGAGCAGTACTTC
-,TRBV29-1,11,TRBJ2-7,once,CSVGAGDEQYF,TGCAGCGTTGGGGCAGGAGACGAGCAGTACTTC
-,TRBV5-6,12,TRBJ2-1,-,CASSPSRQEQFF,TGTGCCAGCAGCCCGTCGAGACAAGAGCAGTTCTTC
TRBD2,TRBV27,15,TRBJ2-1,many,CASSPGTSWYNEQFF,TGTGCCAGCAGTCCGGGGACTAGCTGGTACAATGAGCAGTTCTTC
-,TRBV9,14,TRBJ2-5,few,CASSLGTAYETQYF,TGTGCCAGCAGCCTCGGGACCGCCTACGAGACCCAGTACTTC
-,TRBV12-3/TRBV12-4,13,TRBJ1-6,-,CASSLGWASPLHF,TGTGCCAGCAGTTTAGGTTGGGCTTCACCCCTCCACTTT
-,TRBV28,14,TRBJ2-7,-,CASSSETATYEQYF,TGTGCCAGCAGTTCCGAGACGGCCACCTACGAGCAGTACTTC
TRBD2,TRBV4-1,16,TRBJ2-3,few,CASSQVQLADQDTQYF,TGCGCCAGCAGCCAAGTTCAACTAGCGGATCAAGATACGCAGTATTTT
-,TRBV12-3/TRBV12-4,11,TRBJ2-7,few,CAAGTLYEQYF,TGTGCCGCGGGGACTCTTTACGAGCAGTACTTC
-,TRBV9,16,TRBJ1-1,few,CASSAPGQGGDTEAFF,TGTGCCAGCAGCGCCCCCGGGCAGGGAGGAGACACTGAAGCTTTCTTT
TRBD1,TRBV7-9,15,TRBJ1-1,few,CASRTRTGRNTEAFF,TGTGCCAGCCGTACTAGGACAGGGCGAAACACTGAAGCTTTCTTT
TRBD1,TRBV10-3,13,TRBJ2-7,-,CAIIEGAGHEQYF,TGTGCCATCATTGAGGGGGCAGGACACGAGCAGTACTTC
TRBD2,TRBV5-5,16,TRBJ2-5,few,CASSPTSGGRWETQYF,TGTGCCAGCAGCCCGACTAGCGGGGGGAGATGGGAGACCCAGTACTTC
-,TRBV19,13,TRBJ2-4,few,CASSRASKNIQYF,TGTGCCAGTAGTAGGGCATCCAAAAACATTCAGTACTTC
TRBD1,TRBV29-1,14,TRBJ2-7,-,CSVDDPGTAYEQYF,TGCAGCGTTGACGACCCCGGGACAGCCTACGAGCAGTACTTC
TRBD2,TRBV3-1,17,TRBJ2-3,few,CASSPQRGGGDTDTQYF,TGTGCCAGCAGCCCCCAGCGGGGGGGCGGGGACACAGATACGCAGTATTTT
-,TRBV7-9,14,TRBJ2-2,-,CASSFRREAGELFF,TGTGCCAGCAGCTTCAGGAGGGAGGCCGGGGAGCTGTTTTTT